The clone carrying this T cell receptor beta chain occurred many times. Its target is unknown. These data originate in a study of T cells after yellow fever vaccination. The study's findings and limits: Compared with primary, the secondary response was weaker and peaked at day 5, not 15. Repertoires obtained by FACS sorting could include abundant clonotypes that entered as contaminants from the bulk population.

V lost 1 base and J lost 3; bases outside the gene matches: 10. This CDR3 region has 19 residues. Germline CDR1 reads MNHEY; CDR2 reads SVGAGI. 5'RACE template switching added a universal primer site and UMIs to TCR cDNA. MiXCR, run by TCRdb on the 5' RACE reads, gives a single entry per CDR3 protein. This sample has roughly 68,000 distinct CDR3 sequences, with approximately 7% found just once. The receptor was derived from a man aged 18 to 35 who received the YFV17D yellow fever vaccine. This chain uses TRBV6-5 with TRBJ2-6; 9 bases map to TRBD1. The specimen was CD8+ T cells sorted from PBMCs, collected roughly seven weeks after the first yellow fever vaccination. The DNA of the CDR3 is TGTGCCAGCAGTTACTTCCGCGGGACAGGGTTTTATGGGGCCAACGTCCTGACTTTC. It yields the protein CASSYFRGTGFYGANVLTF.